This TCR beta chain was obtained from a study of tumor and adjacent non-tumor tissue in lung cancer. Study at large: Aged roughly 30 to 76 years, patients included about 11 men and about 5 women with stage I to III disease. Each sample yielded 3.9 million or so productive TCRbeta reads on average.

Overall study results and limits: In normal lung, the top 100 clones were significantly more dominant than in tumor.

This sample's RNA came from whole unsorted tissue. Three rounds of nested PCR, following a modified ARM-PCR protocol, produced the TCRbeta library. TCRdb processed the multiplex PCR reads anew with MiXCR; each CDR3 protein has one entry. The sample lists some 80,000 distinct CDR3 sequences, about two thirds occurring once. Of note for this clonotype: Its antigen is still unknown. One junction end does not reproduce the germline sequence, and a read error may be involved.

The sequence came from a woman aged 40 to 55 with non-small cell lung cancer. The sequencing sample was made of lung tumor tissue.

The CDR3 region has the DNA TGTGCCAGCGGTGAAGGGACAATGTCTCAGCTCCAGCATTTT. Translation: CASGEGTMSQLQHF. The V gene is TRBV6-1, the J gene TRBJ1-5, with a possible D match to TRBD1 (6 bases). The CDR3 contains 14 residues. Germline CDR1 is MNHNS and CDR2 is SASEGT.